This TCR beta chain was documented in a study of T cell clonality in common variable immunodeficiency. Study findings and constraints: CVID subjects had higher TCRbeta clonality than healthy controls, most marked in about a third. In common variable immunodeficiency, TCR beta chains reportedly carried fewer deletions and N-nucleotide insertions. What drives increased CVID clonality needs T cell subpopulation sequencing.

The CDR3 runs 14 residues. The germline gives CDR1 SNHLY, CDR2 FYNNEI. V shed 4 bases and J shed 7 bases, with 16 bases lying between them. The table lists this clone with a few counts. Its target is not known. The CDR3 end is not reached by the read, which stops 3 residues before it; the germline J gene fills it in. Sequencing input was equivalent genomic DNA from CVID and controls. The table came from immunoSEQ multiplex PCR; TCRdb's copy has only in-frame clones and leaves some out. The sample has over 30,000 clones, none seen only once; the top ten hold about 6.7%. No CVID subject was ill or on immunomodulatory drugs when sampled.

The chain links TRBV2 to TRBJ1-2; TRBD1 might be the D (6 bases). This sequence was found in a human donor with common variable immunodeficiency. The sample was peripheral blood mononuclear cells. CDR3 region: CASSGGGGAGGYTF. The sequenced part of the CDR3 DNA is TGTGCCAGCAGTGGAGGTGGGGGGGCAGGTGGC.